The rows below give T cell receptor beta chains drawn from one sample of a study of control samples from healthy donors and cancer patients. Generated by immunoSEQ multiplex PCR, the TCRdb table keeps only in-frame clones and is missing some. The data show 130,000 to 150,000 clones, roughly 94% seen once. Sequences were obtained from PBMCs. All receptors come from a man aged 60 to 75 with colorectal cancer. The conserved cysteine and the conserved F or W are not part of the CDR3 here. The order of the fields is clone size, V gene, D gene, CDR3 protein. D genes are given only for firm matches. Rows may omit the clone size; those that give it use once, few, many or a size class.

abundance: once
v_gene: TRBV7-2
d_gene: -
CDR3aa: ASSLAGGSNEKLF

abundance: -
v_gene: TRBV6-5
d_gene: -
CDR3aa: ASSYSPDPNTEAF

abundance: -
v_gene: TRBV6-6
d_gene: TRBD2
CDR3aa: ASSQGLARTDTQY

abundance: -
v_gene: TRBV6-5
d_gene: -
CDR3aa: ASRGRVAVAEAF

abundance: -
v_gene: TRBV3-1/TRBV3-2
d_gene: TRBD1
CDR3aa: ASSRSTGRTSPLH

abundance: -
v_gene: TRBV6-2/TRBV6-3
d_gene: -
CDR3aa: ASSARDTDGYT

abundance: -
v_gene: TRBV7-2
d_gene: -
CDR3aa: ASSPIGSGNTIY

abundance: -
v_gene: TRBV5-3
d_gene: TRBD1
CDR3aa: ARSLTGGAKQPQH

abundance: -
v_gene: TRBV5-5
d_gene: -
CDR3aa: ASSPPWEAYEQY

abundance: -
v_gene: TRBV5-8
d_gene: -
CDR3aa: ASSLGRDTANEKLF

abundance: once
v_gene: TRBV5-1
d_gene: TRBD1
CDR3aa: ASSLAQGQFYEQY

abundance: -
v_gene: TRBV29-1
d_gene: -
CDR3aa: SVERVENTEAF

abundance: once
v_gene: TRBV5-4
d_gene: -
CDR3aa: ASSLVRPFYSNQPQH

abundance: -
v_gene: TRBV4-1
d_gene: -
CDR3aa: ASSPIGYTGELF

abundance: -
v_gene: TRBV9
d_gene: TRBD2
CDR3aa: ASSRSLAGEETQY

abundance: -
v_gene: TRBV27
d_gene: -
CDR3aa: ASSAYPRLVGELF

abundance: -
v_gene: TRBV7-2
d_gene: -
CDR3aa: ASSPWEGVNEKLF